This T cell receptor beta chain was documented in a study of blood T cell repertoires in COVID-19 (dated by TCRdb to the early 2020s). Study-wide context: Samples covering the acute and convalescent phases of COVID-19 were provided by collaborators in the United States, Italy and Spain. The prospective study material was composed of cDNA or gDNA derived from T cells, B-cell-depleted T cells, or PBMCs. The dataset comprised deeply sampled blood TCRbeta repertoires from subjects exposed to, actively infected with, or recovered from COVID-19. The repertoires were released in a freely available public database meant as a resource for research on the immune response to SARS-CoV-2. The samples were drawn from two sources: the first 160 participants of the ongoing ImmuneRACE study, and 1,200 or so subjects contributed by 6 global collaborators. Nearly every sample came with metadata listing a de-identified subject ID, COVID-19 status, age in years and sex. HLA class I and class II types, where available, came from metadata supplied by the sample provider rather than from assay-based typing.

Whole blood was collected in K2EDTA tubes by collaborating institutions according to the institutions' own protocols. Collaborator samples were shipped for TCRbeta analysis as frozen whole blood, isolated PBMCs, or DNA extracted from either sample type. TCRbeta CDR3 regions were amplified from genomic DNA using the immunoSEQ Assay, a bias-controlled multiplex PCR. The authors processed their data as follows. The number of nucleated cells in each sample was estimated by amplification of reference gene primers within the assay. To quantify the absolute abundance of each unique TCRbeta CDR3 rearrangement, sequence reads were collapsed and filtered. For each sample, productive Simpson clonality was calculated as the square root of Simpson's diversity index over productive rearrangements. TCRdb's version of the immuneACCESS table is confined to in-frame rearrangements and falls short of the full clone set. An unresolved V gene accounts for under half of the shortfall where checked; the remainder is of unknown origin. V, J and clone size are those of that table, while D and trimming were read from the DNA. The table for this sample lists roughly 80,000 clones; around nine tenths of them were counted only once. More than 1.5% of the sample is in the top ten clones.

The CDR3 runs 18 amino acids, cysteine and phenylalanine included. The retained sequence is limited to the CDR3, 54 bases, with the frame set at the first base. V is reduced by 2 bases and J by 0 bases, leaving a spacing of 14 bases between them. Per the germline V gene, SGHAT is the CDR1 and FQNNGV is the CDR2. With regard to this clone: Its recognized antigen is unknown. Base-call qualities are not available, and no considerably larger clone is one nucleotide away.

Study-wide conclusions, independent of this receptor: The quantity of clinical and demographic metadata differed by source and by participant and was supplied without curation.

The sample comprised peripheral blood. The TCR was taken from a woman aged 55 to 70 with acute or convalescent COVID-19. Rearrangement joined TRBV11-2 to TRBJ2-6; the D gene assignment is ambiguous. The CDR3 region has the sequence CASSLTSTPSSGANVLTF. In nucleotides, the sequence is TGTGCCAGCAGCTTAACCAGCACCCCTAGCTCTGGGGCCAACGTCCTGACTTTC.